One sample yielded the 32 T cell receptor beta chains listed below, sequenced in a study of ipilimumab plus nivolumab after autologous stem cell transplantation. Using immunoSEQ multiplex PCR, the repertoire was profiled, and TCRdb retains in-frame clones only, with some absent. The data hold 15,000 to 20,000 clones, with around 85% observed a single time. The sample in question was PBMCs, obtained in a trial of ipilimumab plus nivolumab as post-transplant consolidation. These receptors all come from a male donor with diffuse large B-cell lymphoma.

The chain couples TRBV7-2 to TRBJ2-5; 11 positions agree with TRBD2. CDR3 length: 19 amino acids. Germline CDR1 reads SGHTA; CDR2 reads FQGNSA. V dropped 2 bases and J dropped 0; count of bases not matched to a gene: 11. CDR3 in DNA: TGTGCCAGCAGCTTAAGAGGGTCTAGCGGGGGGTCGTACCAAGAGACCCAGTACTTC. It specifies CASSLRGSSGGSYQETQYF.

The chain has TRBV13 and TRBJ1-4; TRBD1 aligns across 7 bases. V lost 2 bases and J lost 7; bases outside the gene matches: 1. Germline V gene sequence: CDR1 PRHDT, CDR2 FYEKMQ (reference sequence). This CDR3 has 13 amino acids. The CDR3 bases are TGTGCCAGCAGCTTACCAGGGGGTGAAAAACTGTTTTTT. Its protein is CASSLPGGEKLFF.

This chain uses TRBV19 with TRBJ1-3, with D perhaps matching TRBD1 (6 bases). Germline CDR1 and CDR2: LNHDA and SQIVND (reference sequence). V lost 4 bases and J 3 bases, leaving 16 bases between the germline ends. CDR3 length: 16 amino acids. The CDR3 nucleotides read TGTGCCAGTAGTAGGGGGCGAGTTAACCGTGGAAACACCATATATTTT. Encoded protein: CASSRGRVNRGNTIYF.

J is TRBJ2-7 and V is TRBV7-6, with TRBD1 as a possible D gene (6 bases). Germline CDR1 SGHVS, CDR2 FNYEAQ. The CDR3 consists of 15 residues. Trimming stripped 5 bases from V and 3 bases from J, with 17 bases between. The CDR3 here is CASSAIQTGFYEQYF. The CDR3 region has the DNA TGTGCCAGCAGCGCGATCCAGACAGGCTTCTACGAGCAGTACTTC. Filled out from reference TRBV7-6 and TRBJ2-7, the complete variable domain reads GAGVSQSPRYKVTKRGQDVALRCDPISGHVSLYWYRQALGQGPEFLTYFNYEAQQDKSGLPNDRFSAERPEGSISTLTIQRTEQRDSAMYRCASSAIQTGFYEQYFGPGTRLTVT.

This CDR3 is CASRLHTDTQYF. CDR3 nucleotides: TGTGCCAGCAGACTCCACACAGATACGCAGTATTTT. This chain joins TRBV6-5 and TRBJ2-3, with D hard to call. Germline values: CDR1 MNHEY, CDR2 SVGAGI. CDR3 length: 12 residues. V lost 6 bases and J 2 bases, leaving 6 bases between the germline ends.

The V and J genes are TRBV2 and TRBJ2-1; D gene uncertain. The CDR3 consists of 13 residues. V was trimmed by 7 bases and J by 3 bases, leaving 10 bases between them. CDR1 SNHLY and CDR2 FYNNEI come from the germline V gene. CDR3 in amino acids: CASKNRIYNEQFF. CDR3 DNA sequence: TGTGCCAGCAAAAACAGAATCTACAATGAGCAGTTCTTC.

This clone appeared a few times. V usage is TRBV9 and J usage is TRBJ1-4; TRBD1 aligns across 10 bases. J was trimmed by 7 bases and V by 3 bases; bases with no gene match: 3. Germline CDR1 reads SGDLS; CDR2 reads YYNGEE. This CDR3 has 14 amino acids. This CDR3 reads CASSAGTGVEKLFF. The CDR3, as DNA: TGTGCCAGCAGCGCCGGGACAGGGGTTGAAAAACTGTTTTTT.

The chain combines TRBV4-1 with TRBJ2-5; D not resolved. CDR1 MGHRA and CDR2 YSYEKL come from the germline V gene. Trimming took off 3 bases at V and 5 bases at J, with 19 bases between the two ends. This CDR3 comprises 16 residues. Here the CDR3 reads CASSQTERRPEETQYF. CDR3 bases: TGCGCCAGCAGCCAGACGGAGAGACGGCCTGAGGAGACCCAGTACTTC.

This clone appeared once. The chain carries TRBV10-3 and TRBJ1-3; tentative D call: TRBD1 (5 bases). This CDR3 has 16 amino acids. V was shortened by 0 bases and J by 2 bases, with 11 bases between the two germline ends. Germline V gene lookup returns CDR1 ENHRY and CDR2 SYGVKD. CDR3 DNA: TGTGCCATCAGTGAGTCCGGGGGGTTTGCTGGAAACACCATATATTTT. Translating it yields CAISESGGFAGNTIYF.

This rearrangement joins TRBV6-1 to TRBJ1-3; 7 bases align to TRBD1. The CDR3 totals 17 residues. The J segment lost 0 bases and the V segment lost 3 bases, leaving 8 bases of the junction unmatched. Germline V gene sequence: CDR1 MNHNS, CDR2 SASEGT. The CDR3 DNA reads TGTGCCAGCAGTGAGATATCGGCAGGGGGCTCTGGAAACACCATATATTTT. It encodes CASSEISAGGSGNTIYF.

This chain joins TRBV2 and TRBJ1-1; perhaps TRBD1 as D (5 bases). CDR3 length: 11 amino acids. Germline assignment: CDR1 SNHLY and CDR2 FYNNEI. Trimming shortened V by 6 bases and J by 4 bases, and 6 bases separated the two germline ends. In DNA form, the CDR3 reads TGTGCCAGCAGGGGGCCCACTGAAGCTTTCTTT. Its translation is CASRGPTEAFF. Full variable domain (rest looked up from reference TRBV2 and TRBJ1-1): EPEVTQTPSHQVTQMGQEVILRCVPISNHLYFYWYRQILGQKVEFLVSFYNNEISEKSEIFDDQFSVERPDGSNFTLKIRSTKLEDSAMYFCASRGPTEAFFGQGTRLTVV.

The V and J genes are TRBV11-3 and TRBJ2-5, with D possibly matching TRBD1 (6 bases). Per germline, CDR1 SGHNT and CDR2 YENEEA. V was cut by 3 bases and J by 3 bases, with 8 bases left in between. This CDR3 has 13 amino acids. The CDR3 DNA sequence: TGTGCCAGCAGCTTTTACAGGGAAGAGACCCAGTACTTC. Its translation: CASSFYREETQYF.

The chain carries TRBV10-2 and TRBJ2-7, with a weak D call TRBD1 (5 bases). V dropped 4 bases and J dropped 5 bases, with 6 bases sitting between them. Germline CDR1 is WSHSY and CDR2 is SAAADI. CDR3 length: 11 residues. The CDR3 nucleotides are TGCGCCAGCAGTGGGGGCCACGAGCAGTACTTC. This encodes CASSGGHEQYF.

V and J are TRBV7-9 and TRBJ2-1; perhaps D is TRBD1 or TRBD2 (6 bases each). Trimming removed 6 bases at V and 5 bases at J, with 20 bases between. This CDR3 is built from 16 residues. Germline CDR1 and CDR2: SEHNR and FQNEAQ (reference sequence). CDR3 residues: CASSAAGAGRNNEQFF. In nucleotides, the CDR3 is TGTGCCAGCAGTGCTGCAGGGGCGGGGCGAAACAATGAGCAGTTCTTC.

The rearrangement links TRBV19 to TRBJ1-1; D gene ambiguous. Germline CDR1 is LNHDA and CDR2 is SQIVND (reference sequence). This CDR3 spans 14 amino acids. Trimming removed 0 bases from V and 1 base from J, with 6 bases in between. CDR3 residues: CASSIDDGNTEAFF. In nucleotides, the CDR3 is TGTGCCAGTAGTATAGATGACGGGAACACTGAAGCTTTCTTT.

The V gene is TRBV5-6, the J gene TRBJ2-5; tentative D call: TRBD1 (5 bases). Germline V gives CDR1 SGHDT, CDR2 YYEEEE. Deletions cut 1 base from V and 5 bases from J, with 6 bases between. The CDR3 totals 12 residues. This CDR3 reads CASSLSGETQYF. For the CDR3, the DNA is TGTGCCAGCAGCTTGTCAGGGGAGACCCAGTACTTC.

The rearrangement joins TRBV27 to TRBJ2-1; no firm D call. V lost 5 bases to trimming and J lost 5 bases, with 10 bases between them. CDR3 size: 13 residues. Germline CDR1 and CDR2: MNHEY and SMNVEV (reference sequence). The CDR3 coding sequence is TGTGCCAGCAGTACCGGAGCAAACAATGAGCAGTTCTTC. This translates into CASSTGANNEQFF.

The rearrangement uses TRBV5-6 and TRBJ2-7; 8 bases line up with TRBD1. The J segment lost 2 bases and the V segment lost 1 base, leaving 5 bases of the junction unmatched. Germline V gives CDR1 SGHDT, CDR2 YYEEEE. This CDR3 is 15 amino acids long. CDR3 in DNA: TGTGCCAGCAGCTTGTATGACAGGGGAACCTACGAGCAGTACTTC. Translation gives CASSLYDRGTYEQYF.

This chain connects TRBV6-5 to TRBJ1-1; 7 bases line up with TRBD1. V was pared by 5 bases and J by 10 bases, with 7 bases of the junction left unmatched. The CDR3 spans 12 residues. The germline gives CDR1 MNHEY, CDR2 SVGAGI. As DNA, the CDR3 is TGTGCCAGCAGTAAACCAGGGGGGCGAGCTTTCTTT. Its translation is CASSKPGGRAFF.

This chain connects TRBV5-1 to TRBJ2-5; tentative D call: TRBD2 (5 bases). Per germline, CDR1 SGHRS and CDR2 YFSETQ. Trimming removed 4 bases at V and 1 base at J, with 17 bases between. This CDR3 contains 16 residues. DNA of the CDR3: TGCGCCAGCAGCACTGCCGACTGGAGCGGCCAAGAGACCCAGTACTTC. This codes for CASSTADWSGQETQYF. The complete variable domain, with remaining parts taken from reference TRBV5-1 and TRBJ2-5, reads KAGVTQTPRYLIKTRGQQVTLSCSPISGHRSVSWYQQTPGQGLQFLFEYFSETQRNKGNFPGRFSGRQFSNSRSEMNVSTLELGDSALYLCASSTADWSGQETQYFGPGTRLLVL.

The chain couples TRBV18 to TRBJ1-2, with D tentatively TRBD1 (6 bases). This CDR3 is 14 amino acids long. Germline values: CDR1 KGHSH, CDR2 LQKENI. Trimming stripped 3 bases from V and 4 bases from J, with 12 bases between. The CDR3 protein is CASSPGGAGYGYTF. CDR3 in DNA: TGTGCCAGCTCACCCGGGGGGGCTGGCTATGGCTACACCTTC.

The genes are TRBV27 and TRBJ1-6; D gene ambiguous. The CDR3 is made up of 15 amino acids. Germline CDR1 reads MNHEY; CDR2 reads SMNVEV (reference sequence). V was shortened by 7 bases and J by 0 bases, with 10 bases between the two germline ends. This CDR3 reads CASTSGSSYNSPLHF. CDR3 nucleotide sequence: TGTGCCAGCACCTCTGGGAGCTCCTATAATTCACCCCTCCACTTT.

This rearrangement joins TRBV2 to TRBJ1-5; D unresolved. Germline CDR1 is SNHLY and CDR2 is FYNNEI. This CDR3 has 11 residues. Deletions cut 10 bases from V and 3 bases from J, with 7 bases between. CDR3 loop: CATGPNQPQHF. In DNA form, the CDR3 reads TGTGCCACCGGACCCAATCAGCCCCAGCATTTT. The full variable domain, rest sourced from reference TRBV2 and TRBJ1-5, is EPEVTQTPSHQVTQMGQEVILRCVPISNHLYFYWYRQILGQKVEFLVSFYNNEISEKSEIFDDQFSVERPDGSNFTLKIRSTKLEDSAMYFCATGPNQPQHFGDGTRLSIL.

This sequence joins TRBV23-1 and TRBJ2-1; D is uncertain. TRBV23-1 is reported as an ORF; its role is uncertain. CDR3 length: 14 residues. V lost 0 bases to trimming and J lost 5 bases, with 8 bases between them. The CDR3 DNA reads TGCGCCAGCAGTCAATCGAGACAAGACAATGAGCAGTTCTTC. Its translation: CASSQSRQDNEQFF.

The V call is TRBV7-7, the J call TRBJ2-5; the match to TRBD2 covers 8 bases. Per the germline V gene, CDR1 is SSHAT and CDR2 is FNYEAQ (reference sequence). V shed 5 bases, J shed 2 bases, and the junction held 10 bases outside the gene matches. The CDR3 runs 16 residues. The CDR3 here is CASSKGVVAGQETQYF. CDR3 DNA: TGTGCCAGCAGCAAAGGGGTGGTAGCGGGGCAAGAGACCCAGTACTTC.

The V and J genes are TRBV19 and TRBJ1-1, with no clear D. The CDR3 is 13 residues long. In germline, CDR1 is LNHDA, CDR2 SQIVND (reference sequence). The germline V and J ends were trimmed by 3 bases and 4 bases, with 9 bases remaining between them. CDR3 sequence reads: CASSIVSSTEAFF. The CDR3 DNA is TGTGCCAGTAGTATTGTTTCGTCCACTGAAGCTTTCTTT. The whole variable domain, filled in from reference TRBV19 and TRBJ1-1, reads DGGITQSPKYLFRKEGQNVTLSCEQNLNHDAMYWYRQDPGQGLRLIYYSQIVNDFQKGDIAEGYSVSREKKESFPLTVTSAQKNPTAFYLCASSIVSSTEAFFGQGTRLTVV.

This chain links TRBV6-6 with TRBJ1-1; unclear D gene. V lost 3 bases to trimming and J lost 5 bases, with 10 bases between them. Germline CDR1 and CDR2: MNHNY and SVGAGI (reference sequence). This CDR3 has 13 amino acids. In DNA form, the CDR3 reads TGTGCCAGCAGTTATGGTAGCTTTACTGAAGCTTTCTTT. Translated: CASSYGSFTEAFF.

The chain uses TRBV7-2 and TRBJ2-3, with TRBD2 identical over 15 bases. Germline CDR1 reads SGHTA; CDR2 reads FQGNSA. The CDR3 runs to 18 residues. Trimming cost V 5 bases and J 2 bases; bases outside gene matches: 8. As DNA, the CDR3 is TGTGCCAGCAGCCGGACTAGCGGGGGGGCCCGTTTCACAGATACGCAGTATTTT. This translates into CASSRTSGGARFTDTQYF.

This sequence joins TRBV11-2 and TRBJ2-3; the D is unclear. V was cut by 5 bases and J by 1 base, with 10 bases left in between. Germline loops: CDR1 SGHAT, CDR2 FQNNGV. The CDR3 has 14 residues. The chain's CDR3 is CASSVWVGTDTQYF. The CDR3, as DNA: TGTGCCAGCAGCGTGTGGGTAGGCACAGATACGCAGTATTTT.

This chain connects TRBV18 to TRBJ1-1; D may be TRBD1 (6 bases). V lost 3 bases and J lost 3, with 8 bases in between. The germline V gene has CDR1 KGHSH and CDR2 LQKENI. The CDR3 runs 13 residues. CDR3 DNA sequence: TGTGCCAGCTCACCTCCAGGGGACACTGAAGCTTTCTTT. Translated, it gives CASSPPGDTEAFF.

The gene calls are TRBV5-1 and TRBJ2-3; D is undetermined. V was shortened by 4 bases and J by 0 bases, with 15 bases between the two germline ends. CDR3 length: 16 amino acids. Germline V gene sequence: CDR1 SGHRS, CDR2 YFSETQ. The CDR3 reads CASSVAQWESTDTQYF. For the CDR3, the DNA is TGCGCCAGCAGCGTCGCACAGTGGGAAAGCACAGATACGCAGTATTTT.

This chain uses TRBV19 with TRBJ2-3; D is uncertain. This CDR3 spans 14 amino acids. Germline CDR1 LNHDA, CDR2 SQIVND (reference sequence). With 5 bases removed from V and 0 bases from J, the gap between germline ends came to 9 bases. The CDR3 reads CASSPTSSTDTQYF. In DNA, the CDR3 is TGTGCCAGTAGTCCTACATCTAGCACAGATACGCAGTATTTT.